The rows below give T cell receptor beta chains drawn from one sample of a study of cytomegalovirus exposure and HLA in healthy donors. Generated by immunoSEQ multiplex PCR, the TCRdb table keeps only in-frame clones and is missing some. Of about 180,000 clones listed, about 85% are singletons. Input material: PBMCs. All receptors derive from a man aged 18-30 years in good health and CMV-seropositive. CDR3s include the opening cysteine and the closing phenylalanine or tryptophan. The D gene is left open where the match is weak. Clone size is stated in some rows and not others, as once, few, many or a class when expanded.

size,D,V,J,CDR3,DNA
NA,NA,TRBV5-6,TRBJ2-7,CASSSQGSYEQYF,TGTGCCAGCAGCTCGCAGGGCTCCTACGAGCAGTACTTC
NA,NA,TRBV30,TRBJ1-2,CAWSVGANYGYTF,TGTGCCTGGAGTGTAGGAGCTAACTATGGCTACACCTTC
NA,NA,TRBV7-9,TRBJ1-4,CASSLATDRTNEKLFF,TGTGCCAGCAGCTTAGCAACAGACAGGACTAATGAAAAACTGTTTTTT
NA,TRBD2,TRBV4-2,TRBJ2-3,CASSQVRGGASTDTQYF,TGTGCCAGCAGCCAAGTCCGCGGGGGGGCGAGCACAGATACGCAGTATTTT
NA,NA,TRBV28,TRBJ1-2,CASSLADRSYYGYTF,TGTGCCAGCAGTCTCGCTGACAGGTCTTACTATGGCTACACCTTC
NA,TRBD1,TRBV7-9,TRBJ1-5,CASSPRDSYQPQHF,TGTGCCAGCAGCCCACGGGACAGTTATCAGCCCCAGCATTTT
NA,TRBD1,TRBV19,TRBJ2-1,CASSLGTGKYNEQFF,TGTGCCAGTAGTCTCGGGACAGGCAAATACAATGAGCAGTTCTTC
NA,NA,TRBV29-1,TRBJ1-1,CSADLGASTEAFF,TGCAGCGCTGATTTGGGGGCTAGCACTGAAGCTTTCTTT
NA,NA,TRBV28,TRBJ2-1,CASSSGGGPRNEQFF,TGTGCCAGCAGTTCTGGGGGGGGCCCTCGGAATGAGCAGTTCTTC
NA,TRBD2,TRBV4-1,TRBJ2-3,CASSQDTSGGDTQYF,TGCGCCAGCAGCCAAGATACTAGCGGGGGGGATACGCAGTATTTT
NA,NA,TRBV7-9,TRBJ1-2,CASSLGGGTLNGYTF,TGTGCCAGCAGCTTAGGCGGCGGGACCCTAAATGGCTACACCTTC
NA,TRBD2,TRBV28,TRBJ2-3,CASSSLAGGDTDTQYF,TGTGCCAGCAGTTCCCTAGCGGGGGGGGACACAGATACGCAGTATTTT
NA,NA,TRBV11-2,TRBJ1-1,CASSSRQIEAFF,TGTGCCAGCAGCTCCCGACAGATTGAAGCTTTCTTT
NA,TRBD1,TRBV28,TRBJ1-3,CASSLGQGTGNTIYF,TGTGCCAGCAGTTTGGGACAGGGAACTGGAAACACCATATATTTT
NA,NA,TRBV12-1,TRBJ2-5,CASSFVSGGDQETQYF,TGTGCCAGCAGCTTTGTTAGCGGGGGGGACCAAGAGACCCAGTACTTC
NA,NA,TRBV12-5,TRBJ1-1,CASDPSDYPEAFF,TGTGCTAGTGATCCATCGGACTACCCTGAAGCTTTCTTT
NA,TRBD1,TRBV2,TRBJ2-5,CASTQDREETQYF,TGTGCCAGCACCCAAGACAGGGAAGAGACCCAGTACTTC
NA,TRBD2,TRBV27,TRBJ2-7,CASSFAGGNEQYF,TGTGCCAGCAGTTTTGCGGGAGGGAACGAGCAGTACTTC
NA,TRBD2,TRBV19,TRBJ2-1,CASSIGGLAGGYYNEQFF,TGTGCCAGTAGTATTGGGGGACTAGCGGGGGGATACTACAATGAGCAGTTCTTC
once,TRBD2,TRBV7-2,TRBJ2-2,CASSTDGLAGNTGELFF,TGTGCCAGCAGCACCGACGGACTAGCGGGGAACACCGGGGAGCTGTTTTTT
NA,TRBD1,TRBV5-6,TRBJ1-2,CASGQGGSNYGYTF,TGTGCCAGCGGACAGGGAGGGTCTAACTATGGCTACACCTTC
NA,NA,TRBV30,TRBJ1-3,CAWGGVTEGGGNTIYF,TGTGCCTGGGGAGGAGTGACCGAGGGAGGTGGAAACACCATATATTTT
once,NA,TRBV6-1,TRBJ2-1,CATLRAYNEQFF,TGTGCCACCCTGCGGGCCTACAATGAGCAGTTCTTC
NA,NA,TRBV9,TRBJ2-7,CASSVADSTYEQYF,TGTGCCAGCAGCGTAGCTGACAGTACCTACGAGCAGTACTTC
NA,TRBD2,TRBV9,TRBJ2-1,CASSVGRSGGRGYNEQFF,TGTGCCAGCAGCGTCGGTAGGTCTGGCGGGAGGGGCTACAATGAGCAGTTCTTC
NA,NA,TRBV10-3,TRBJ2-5,CAIRQSGETQYF,TGTGCCATCAGGCAGTCGGGGGAGACCCAGTACTTC
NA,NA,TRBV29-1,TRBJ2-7,CSVSREQGEQYF,TGCAGCGTTAGCCGCGAGCAGGGGGAGCAGTACTTC
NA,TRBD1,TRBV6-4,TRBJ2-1,CASSLTGSGYNEQFF,TGTGCCAGCAGCCTGACAGGGTCCGGCTACAATGAGCAGTTCTTC
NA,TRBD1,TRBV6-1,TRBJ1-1,CASSEPGQGYTEAFF,TGTGCCAGCAGTGAACCGGGACAGGGGTACACTGAAGCTTTCTTT
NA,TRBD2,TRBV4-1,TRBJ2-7,CASSQGRREIRYF,TGCGCCAGCAGCCAAGGAAGGCGGGAGATTAGGTACTTC
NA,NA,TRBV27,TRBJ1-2,CASSSQANYGYTF,TGTGCCAGCAGTTCCCAGGCGAACTATGGCTACACCTTC
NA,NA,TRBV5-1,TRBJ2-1,CASSLDPRDEQFF,TGCGCCAGCAGCTTGGACCCGCGGGATGAGCAGTTCTTC
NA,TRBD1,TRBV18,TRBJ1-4,CASSPDRGSEKLFF,TGTGCCAGCTCACCCGACAGGGGGTCTGAAAAACTGTTTTTT
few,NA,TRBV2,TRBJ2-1,CASSESSVYNEQFF,TGTGCCAGCAGTGAGTCTTCAGTCTACAATGAGCAGTTCTTC
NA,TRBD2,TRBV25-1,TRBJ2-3,CASASSGTDTQYF,TGTGCCAGCGCTTCTAGCGGGACAGATACGCAGTATTTT
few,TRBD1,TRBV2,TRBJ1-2,CASRDGTGVNYGYTF,TGTGCCAGCAGGGACGGGACAGGAGTCAACTATGGCTACACCTTC
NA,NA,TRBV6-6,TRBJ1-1,CASSYMDKEAFF,TGTGCCAGCAGTTACATGGACAAAGAAGCTTTCTTT
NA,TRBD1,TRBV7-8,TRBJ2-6,CASRRTGTGANVLTF,TGTGCCAGCAGGAGGACAGGGACCGGGGCCAACGTCCTGACTTTC
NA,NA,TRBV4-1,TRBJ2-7,CASSQDSPYEQYF,TGCGCCAGCAGCCAGGACAGCCCCTACGAGCAGTACTTC
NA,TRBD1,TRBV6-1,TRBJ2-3,CASRGQVEDTQYF,TGTGCCAGCAGGGGACAGGTCGAAGATACGCAGTATTTT
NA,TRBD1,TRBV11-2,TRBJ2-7,CASSRQGAQYEQYF,TGTGCCAGCAGCAGACAGGGGGCACAGTACGAGCAGTACTTC
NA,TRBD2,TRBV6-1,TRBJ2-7,CASSGERGRSYEQYF,TGTGCCAGCAGTGGTGAGCGGGGCCGGTCCTACGAGCAGTACTTC
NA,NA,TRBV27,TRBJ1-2,CASSYDSSNYGYTF,TGTGCCAGCAGTTACGACAGCTCTAACTATGGCTACACCTTC
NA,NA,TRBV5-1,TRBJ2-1,CASSLTGKGEQFF,TGCGCCAGCAGCCTGACAGGAAAGGGTGAGCAGTTCTTC
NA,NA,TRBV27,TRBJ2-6,CASSGGTGTGANVLTF,TGTGCCAGCAGTGGGGGTACAGGGACTGGGGCCAACGTCCTGACTTTC
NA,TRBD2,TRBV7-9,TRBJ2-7,CASSLGLAGYYEQYF,TGTGCCAGCAGCTTAGGACTAGCGGGGTACTACGAGCAGTACTTC
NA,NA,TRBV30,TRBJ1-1,CAWTPLPQTEAFF,TGTGCCTGGACTCCCCTACCCCAAACTGAAGCTTTCTTT
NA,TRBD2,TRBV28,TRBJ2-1,CASTETSGRGEKFF,TGTGCCAGCACCGAAACTAGCGGGAGAGGGGAAAAGTTCTTC